One sample yielded the 26 T cell receptor beta chains listed below, sequenced in a study of graft-versus-host responses after intestinal transplantation. Libraries were prepared by immunoSEQ multiplex PCR; TCRdb keeps only in-frame clonotypes and omits some of them. Of roughly 60,000 clones listed, around 91% are singletons. Sequencing was performed on PBMCs, taken roughly 120 days after intestinal transplantation. The receptors here all came from a human patient who received an intestinal transplant, so some T cells may come from the graft donor.

This clone has only a few counts. The rearrangement links TRBV5-1 to TRBJ2-5; either TRBD1 or TRBD2 may fit D (5 bases each). The V gene lost 4 bases and the J gene lost 0 bases, with 16 bases spanning the gap. The CDR3 has 16 amino acids. Germline assignment: CDR1 SGHRS and CDR2 YFSETQ. The CDR3 DNA sequence: TGCGCCAGCAGCCTCACCGGGACGGCGTACCAAGAGACCCAGTACTTC. Translating gives CASSLTGTAYQETQYF. Full variable domain (missing parts from reference TRBV5-1 and TRBJ2-5): KAGVTQTPRYLIKTRGQQVTLSCSPISGHRSVSWYQQTPGQGLQFLFEYFSETQRNKGNFPGRFSGRQFSNSRSEMNVSTLELGDSALYLCASSLTGTAYQETQYFGPGTRLLVL.

CDR3 nucleotides: TGTGCCAGCAGCTCCCTCGCCCCTAGCGGATACACAGATACGCAGTATTTT. It codes for CASSSLAPSGYTDTQYF. V and J are TRBV7-9 and TRBJ2-3; 7 bases line up with TRBD2. Unmatched junction bases numbered 12, after V lost 4 bases and J lost 2 bases. Looked up from germline, CDR1 is SEHNR and CDR2 is FQNEAQ (reference sequence). The CDR3 is 17 amino acids.

This rearrangement joins TRBV27 to TRBJ1-1, with TRBD1 as a possible D gene (6 bases). Germline CDR1 reads MNHEY; CDR2 reads SMNVEV (reference sequence). This CDR3 comprises 15 residues. The ends were cut back, 5 bases at V and 2 bases at J, with 15 bases in the middle. The CDR3, as DNA: TGTGCCAGCAGTACCGGACAGATAGATAACACTGAAGCTTTCTTT. As protein: CASSTGQIDNTEAFF.

The V and J genes are TRBV29-1 and TRBJ1-2; D is ambiguous. V was trimmed by 7 bases and J by 6 bases, leaving 27 bases between them. CDR3 length: 16 residues. Germline CDR1 and CDR2: SQVTM and ANQGSEA. CDR3 sequence: CSAFRTPGHDWDGYTF. The CDR3 region has the DNA TGCAGCGCTTTTAGGACCCCGGGCCACGATTGGGATGGCTACACCTTC.

The CDR3 sequence is CASSYLGFNQPQHF. For the CDR3, the DNA is TGTGCCAGCAGTTACTTAGGGTTCAATCAGCCCCAGCATTTT. This chain connects TRBV6-5 to TRBJ1-5; D not certain. The CDR3 has 14 amino acids. Per germline, CDR1 MNHEY and CDR2 SVGAGI. Deletions cut 1 base from V and 3 bases from J, with 7 bases between.

The J gene is TRBJ2-7, the V gene TRBV5-5; the match to TRBD1 covers 7 bases. J lost 3 bases, V lost 4 bases, and 7 bases had no gene match. This CDR3 comprises 14 residues. Germline CDR1 and CDR2: SGHKS and YYEKEE (reference sequence). The CDR3 is CASSGDSWGYEQYF. For the CDR3, the DNA is TGTGCCAGCAGCGGGGACAGTTGGGGCTACGAGCAGTACTTC. The variable domain in full, with the rest retrieved from reference TRBV5-5 and TRBJ2-7, is DAGVTQSPTHLIKTRGQQVTLRCSPISGHKSVSWYQQVLGQGPQFIFQYYEKEERGRGNFPDRFSARQFPNYSSELNVNALLLGDSALYLCASSGDSWGYEQYFGPGTRLTVT.

The chain joins TRBV20-1 to TRBJ2-7; D is perhaps TRBD1 (5 bases). Germline values: CDR1 DFQATT, CDR2 SNEGSKA (reference sequence). Trimming removed 4 bases from V and 5 bases from J, with 9 bases in between. CDR3 size: 11 residues. The CDR3 here is CSAMKGDEQYF. Written as DNA, the CDR3 is TGCAGTGCTATGAAAGGGGACGAGCAGTACTTC.

The chain joins TRBV4-1 to TRBJ2-7; 7 positions match TRBD1. Germline values: CDR1 MGHRA, CDR2 YSYEKL. The junction had 7 bases not matched to a gene; V was cut back by 2 bases and J by 0 bases. This CDR3 spans 16 amino acids. CDR3 residues: CASSQILDRRSYEQYF. In DNA form, the CDR3 reads TGCGCCAGCAGCCAAATATTGGACAGGCGCTCCTACGAGCAGTACTTC.

This clone was seen just once. This chain links TRBV9 with TRBJ2-1; D is ambiguous. The CDR3 spans 11 residues. Per the germline V gene, CDR1 is SGDLS and CDR2 is YYNGEE. V lost 0 bases to trimming and J lost 9 bases, with 4 bases between them. This chain's CDR3 is CASSVGAEQFF. Written as DNA, the CDR3 is TGTGCCAGCAGCGTAGGAGCTGAGCAGTTCTTC.

The rearrangement uses TRBV15 and TRBJ2-3; TRBD2 matches 9 bases. Looked up from germline, CDR1 is LNHNV and CDR2 is YYDKDF (reference sequence). V gave up 4 bases and J gave up 10 bases; unmatched junction bases: 12. CDR3 length: 15 amino acids. The CDR3 sequence is CATSKREALLEAQYF. As DNA, the CDR3 is TGTGCCACCAGCAAGCGGGAGGCCTTACTGGAGGCGCAGTATTTT.

The V call is TRBV9, the J call TRBJ1-2; tentatively, D is TRBD1 (5 bases). This CDR3 is 14 amino acids long. The germline V and J ends were trimmed by 4 bases and 4 bases, with 14 bases remaining between them. The V gene's germline CDR1 is SGDLS and CDR2 YYNGEE. For the CDR3, the DNA is TGTGCCAGCAGCACTCAGACAGTTCCCTATGGCTACACCTTC. Its protein product is CASSTQTVPYGYTF.

CDR3 sequence: CASSSRGVRSYEQYF. The CDR3 coding sequence is TGTGCCAGCAGCTCGCGGGGGGTCCGCTCCTACGAGCAGTACTTC. The gene calls are TRBV7-2 and TRBJ2-7; 8 bases fit TRBD2. Germline lookup yields CDR1 SGHTA and CDR2 FQGNSA. The CDR3 contains 15 residues. V was clipped by 4 bases and J by 0 bases; unmatched bases: 5.

This clone has more than one count but fewer than ten. The chain has TRBV27 and TRBJ2-7; D uncertain. Germline V CDR1 and CDR2: MNHEY, SMNVEV (reference sequence). This CDR3 contains 15 residues. V was shortened by 0 bases and J by 4 bases, with 13 bases between the two germline ends. The CDR3 is CASSLSNRAAYEQYF. The CDR3 nucleotides read TGTGCCAGCAGTTTATCGAATAGGGCCGCATACGAGCAGTACTTC.

This rearrangement joins TRBV7-3 to TRBJ2-7; perhaps TRBD2 as D (5 bases). Germline CDR1 SGHTA, CDR2 FQGTGA. This CDR3 is 17 amino acids long. The V gene lost 6 bases and the J gene lost 6 bases, with 27 bases spanning the gap. The DNA of the CDR3 is TGTGCCAGCAGGTCCCCTCGTTTGGGCAAGGAGGACCCCGAGCAGTACTTC. Amino acid sequence: CASRSPRLGKEDPEQYF.

The CDR3 sequence is CASSPRQGTFNYGYTF. The CDR3 region has the DNA TGTGCCAGCAGTCCCCGACAGGGGACCTTCAACTATGGCTACACCTTC. This rearrangement joins TRBV27 to TRBJ1-2; 8 nucleotides agree with TRBD1. V shed 5 bases, J shed 2 bases, and the junction held 10 bases outside the gene matches. This CDR3 is built from 16 residues. Germline assignment: CDR1 MNHEY and CDR2 SMNVEV (reference sequence).

V usage is TRBV7-9 and J usage is TRBJ2-7; tentatively, D is TRBD1 or TRBD2 (6 bases each). Germline lookup yields CDR1 SEHNR and CDR2 FQNEAQ (reference sequence). V was pared by 4 bases and J by 6 bases, with 13 bases between. The CDR3 is 13 residues long. CDR3: CASSSLGGGEQYF. CDR3 nucleotides: TGTGCCAGCAGCTCCTTGGGGGGCGGCGAGCAGTACTTC.

The J gene is TRBJ2-3, the V gene TRBV10-3, with no clear D. The CDR3 runs to 13 residues. The V and J ends lost 7 bases and 6 bases respectively, with 14 bases between them. Germline loops: CDR1 ENHRY, CDR2 SYGVKD. CDR3 residues: CAIKGTDADTQYF. In DNA, the CDR3 is TGTGCCATCAAAGGAACCGACGCCGATACGCAGTATTTT.

This clone was seen only once. The chain uses TRBV5-4 and TRBJ2-3; TRBD2 might be the D (6 bases). Germline lookup yields CDR1 SGHNT and CDR2 YYREEE (reference sequence). CDR3 length: 16 residues. V lost 0 bases, J lost 4 bases, and 15 bases lay in between. CDR3 protein: CASSLGRGGVSDTQYF. The DNA of the CDR3 is TGTGCCAGCAGCTTGGGTCGCGGAGGGGTCTCAGATACGCAGTATTTT.

This chain links TRBV6-1 with TRBJ2-1; 8 bases map to TRBD2. Germline CDR1 and CDR2: MNHNS and SASEGT. The ends lost 1 base at V and 5 bases at J; junction bases unmatched: 4. The CDR3 contains 15 residues. The CDR3 nucleotides are TGTGCCAGCAGTGAAGGCCCGGGACTAGACAATGAGCAGTTCTTC. Translated: CASSEGPGLDNEQFF.

The V gene is TRBV4-2, the J gene TRBJ2-1, with 14 nucleotides matching TRBD2. CDR1 and CDR2 from the germline V gene are LGHNA and YNFKEQ. The V gene end was trimmed by 5 bases and the J gene end by 7 bases; junction bases not matched to a gene: 13. CDR3 length: 18 amino acids. CDR3 loop: CASSVKVTSGRVGNEQFF. DNA of the CDR3: TGTGCCAGCAGCGTAAAGGTGACTAGCGGGAGGGTGGGTAATGAGCAGTTCTTC.

The table lists this clone with a few counts. This chain uses TRBV2 with TRBJ1-5; no reliable D call. Trimming took off 2 bases at V and 6 bases at J, with 8 bases between the two ends. CDR3 size: 13 residues. From germline, CDR1 is SNHLY and CDR2 FYNNEI. The CDR3 spells CASSESRLQPQHF. CDR3 nucleotide sequence: TGTGCCAGCAGTGAATCTCGTCTTCAGCCCCAGCATTTT.

This clone was counted a single time. Other DNA sequences within the sample encode an identical CDR3. This chain links TRBV7-6 with TRBJ2-5, with D perhaps matching TRBD1 or TRBD2 (5 bases each). The closer fit of TRBJ2-7 to the DNA end suggests the J call may be wrong. The CDR3 loop spans 14 amino acids. The germline CDR1 and CDR2 sequences are SGHVS and FNYEAQ. The CDR3: CASSFGTGTYEQYF. CDR3 bases: TGTGCCAGCAGCTTTGGGACGGGGACCTACGAGCAGTACTTC.

V gene TRBV28 combines with J gene TRBJ1-5; D unresolved. The V gene lost 5 bases and the J gene lost 0 bases, with 14 bases spanning the gap. The CDR3 is 16 residues long. Germline lookup yields CDR1 MDHEN and CDR2 SYDVKM. The CDR3 spells CASSNRRGYSNQPQHF. As DNA, the CDR3 is TGTGCCAGCAGTAACCGAAGAGGGTATAGCAATCAGCCCCAGCATTTT.

V usage is TRBV2 and J usage is TRBJ2-5; 9 nucleotides line up with TRBD2. Germline V CDR1 and CDR2: SNHLY, FYNNEI. V trimming: 5 bases; J trimming: 0 bases; junction bases outside the gene matches: 4. This CDR3 comprises 15 residues. The CDR3, as DNA: TGTGCCAGCAGTCGCGCGGGGGGGTACCAAGAGACCCAGTACTTC. Its translation: CASSRAGGYQETQYF.

The chain recombines TRBV19 with TRBJ1-1, with D unclear. V dropped 2 bases and J dropped 5 bases, with 15 bases sitting between them. The CDR3 totals 15 residues. Germline V gene lookup returns CDR1 LNHDA and CDR2 SQIVND (reference sequence). Written as DNA, the CDR3 is TGTGCCAGTAGTATAAGACCAGGCCTTGGGACTGAAGCTTTCTTT. Amino acids: CASSIRPGLGTEAFF.

The genes are TRBV6-6 and TRBJ2-1; 8 nucleotides align to TRBD1. The CDR3 is made up of 16 amino acids. Germline trimming cut 0 bases from V and 4 bases from J; bases unmatched to any gene: 5. CDR1 MNHNY and CDR2 SVGAGI come from the germline V gene (reference sequence). DNA of the CDR3: TGTGCCAGCAGTTACTCGAGCAGGGGGCGATACAATGAGCAGTTCTTC. Translating gives CASSYSSRGRYNEQFF.